This TCR beta chain was sequenced in a study of radiotherapy plus CTLA-4 blockade in lung cancer. Regarding this clone: What it binds is not known.

Findings and limits, study-wide: Together with interferon-beta, which increased in serum after radiation, early dynamic changes in blood T cell clones were reportedly the best predictors of response.

Assay: immunoSEQ multiplex PCR; the TCRdb copy retains only in-frame clones and omits some. The sample lists about 45,000 clones, roughly two thirds occurring once. Trimming took 6 bases from V and 4 from J, leaving 11 bases between them. This CDR3 region has 13 residues. CDR1 MNHNY and CDR2 SVGAGI come from the germline V gene (reference sequence). This chain joins TRBV6-6 and TRBJ2-3; D is unresolved. The sequenced sample was peripheral blood, obtained from a patient treated with radiotherapy plus ipilimumab. The receptor's source is a human donor with non-small cell lung cancer who had a complete response to radiotherapy plus ipilimumab. The CDR3 spells CASSPRLADTQYF. The DNA for the CDR3 is TGTGCCAGCAGCCCCCGGCTAGCAGATACGCAGTATTTT.